Below are 23 T cell receptor beta chains sequenced from a single sample in a study of shared clonotypes between healthy human individuals. Assay: immunoSEQ multiplex PCR; the TCRdb copy retains only in-frame clones and omits some. The table shows about 1.5 million clones, with approximately 98% occurring only once. Sequencing was carried out using naive CD4+ T cells sorted from blood. Noted subset: CD45RA+ positively selected. The receptors stem from a man under 40 in good health.

The chain couples TRBV7-2 to TRBJ2-7; TRBD2 aligns across 7 bases. CDR1 is SGHTA, CDR2 FQGNSA, per germline. V lost 1 base to trimming and J lost 3 bases; unmatched junction nucleotides: 3. CDR3 size: 14 residues. CDR3: CASSLGWGGYEQYF. In nucleotides, the CDR3 is TGTGCCAGCAGCTTAGGATGGGGGGGCTACGAGCAGTACTTC. Together with reference TRBV7-2 and TRBJ2-7, the CDR3 gives the full variable domain: GAGVSQSPSNKVTEKGKDVELRCDPISGHTALYWYRQSLGQGLEFLIYFQGNSAPDKSGLPSDRFSAERTGGSVSTLTIQRTQQEDSAVYLCASSLGWGGYEQYFGPGTRLTVT.

CDR3 DNA: TGTGCCATCAGTGACCCCAGGGGCGAGCAGTACTTC. It yields the protein CAISDPRGEQYF. The chain carries TRBV10-3 and TRBJ2-7; perhaps TRBD1 as D (6 bases). V lost 3 bases and J 6 bases, leaving 9 bases between the germline ends. There are 12 residues in the CDR3. The germline V gene encodes CDR1 ENHRY and CDR2 SYGVKD.

This sequence joins TRBV7-6 and TRBJ1-3; the match to TRBD1 covers 7 bases. With 4 bases clipped from V and 3 bases from J, the junction kept 12 bases outside the gene matches. Germline V gene data show CDR1 as SGHVS and CDR2 as FNYEAQ. The CDR3 runs 17 residues. The CDR3 reads CASSSGLDRIVGNTIYF. The CDR3 coding sequence is TGTGCCAGCAGCTCCGGTCTGGACAGGATAGTTGGAAACACCATATATTTT. The full variable domain, rest sourced from reference TRBV7-6 and TRBJ1-3, is GAGVSQSPRYKVTKRGQDVALRCDPISGHVSLYWYRQALGQGPEFLTYFNYEAQQDKSGLPNDRFSAERPEGSISTLTIQRTEQRDSAMYRCASSSGLDRIVGNTIYFGEGSWLTVV.

The J gene is TRBJ2-5, the V gene TRBV5-1; unclear D gene. The germline gives CDR1 SGHRS, CDR2 YFSETQ. This CDR3 region has 14 residues. V lost 1 base and J lost 1, with 8 bases in between. The CDR3 region has the DNA TGCGCCAGCAGCTTGATGGGTTTCCAAGAGACCCAGTACTTC. As protein: CASSLMGFQETQYF.

The genes are TRBV28 and TRBJ2-7; D may be TRBD2 (5 bases). Germline loops: CDR1 MDHEN, CDR2 SYDVKM. V was shortened by 4 bases and J by 5 bases, with 15 bases between the two germline ends. The CDR3 is 14 residues long. CDR3 nucleotide sequence: TGTGCCAGCAGTTCGTCCCGACTAAGCGACGAGCAGTACTTC. Translation gives CASSSSRLSDEQYF.

This clone was detected only once. The chain has TRBV5-6 and TRBJ2-1; TRBD2 matches 14 bases. This CDR3 region has 16 residues. Germline loops: CDR1 SGHDT, CDR2 YYEEEE. Trimming removed 1 base from V and 16 bases from J; junction bases left unmatched: 13. CDR3 nucleotide sequence: TGTGCCAGCAGCTTGTTGGGGACTAGCGGGAGTATTGGTATCTTCTTC. Protein: CASSLLGTSGSIGIFF.

The chain has TRBV7-8 and TRBJ2-3; 13 nucleotides align to TRBD2. The CDR3 consists of 17 residues. Trimming removed 5 bases from V and 5 bases from J; junction bases left unmatched: 10. CDR1 is SGHVS and CDR2 is FQNEAQ in the germline V gene. The CDR3 bases are TGTGCCAGCAGCGCTCACTCCGGGACTAGCGGGGTAGATACGCAGTATTTT. This codes for CASSAHSGTSGVDTQYF.

The genes are TRBV6-1 and TRBJ1-5; possible D gene TRBD1, 5 bases. Trimming took 3 bases from V and 7 from J, leaving 22 bases between them. From germline, CDR1 is MNHNS and CDR2 SASEGT. This CDR3 contains 17 residues. CDR3 sequence (DNA): TGTGCCAGCAGTGACATATTCGGTCAGGGCGGGTCGCAGCCCCAGCATTTT. This codes for CASSDIFGQGGSQPQHF.

The chain has TRBV19 and TRBJ2-1, with TRBD2 matching 9 bases. The CDR3 covers 16 residues. Germline V CDR1 and CDR2: LNHDA, SQIVND (reference sequence). V shed 5 bases, J shed 7 bases, and the junction held 12 bases outside the gene matches. CDR3 loop: CASSLTSGLGGNEQFF. The DNA of the CDR3 is TGTGCCAGTAGTTTGACTAGCGGACTGGGAGGAAATGAGCAGTTCTTC.

This clone was found a few times. The rearrangement uses TRBV7-3 and TRBJ2-2, with 7 nucleotides matching TRBD2. This CDR3 has 14 amino acids. Trimming removed 6 bases from V and 3 bases from J; junction bases left unmatched: 4. CDR1 and CDR2 (germline): SGHTA, FQGTGA. The CDR3 nucleotides are TGTGCCAGCAGAGACAGCGGGGACACCGGGGAGCTGTTTTTT. Its translation: CASRDSGDTGELFF. The complete variable domain, with remaining parts taken from reference TRBV7-3 and TRBJ2-2, reads GAGVSQTPSNKVTEKGKYVELRCDPISGHTALYWYRQSLGQGPEFLIYFQGTGAADDSGLPNDRFFAVRPEGSVSTLKIQRTERGDSAVYLCASRDSGDTGELFFGEGSRLTVL.

The chain couples TRBV7-9 to TRBJ2-7; 8 positions agree with TRBD1. The CDR3 has 16 residues. The trim removed 5 bases at V and 3 bases at J, leaving 12 bases unmatched. From germline, CDR1 is SEHNR and CDR2 FQNEAQ (reference sequence). The CDR3 nucleotides are TGTGCCAGCAGCCCCAGACAGGGGTCCACGTTCTACGAGCAGTACTTC. Translation: CASSPRQGSTFYEQYF. The complete variable domain, with remaining parts taken from reference TRBV7-9 and TRBJ2-7, reads DTGVSQNPRHKITKRGQNVTFRCDPISEHNRLYWYRQTLGQGPEFLTYFQNEAQLEKSRLLSDRFSAERPKGSFSTLEIQRTEQGDSAMYLCASSPRQGSTFYEQYFGPGTRLTVT.

The chain is built from TRBV18 and TRBJ1-2, with TRBD1 matching 8 bases. This CDR3 spans 15 amino acids. Germline V gene lookup returns CDR1 KGHSH and CDR2 LQKENI. V lost 2 bases to trimming and J lost 6 bases; unmatched junction nucleotides: 8. The CDR3 DNA follows: TGTGCCAGCTCACCAGTCGGGACAGGCGGGGATGGCTACACCTTC. Translating gives CASSPVGTGGDGYTF.

The rearrangement uses TRBV7-9 and TRBJ2-1; D remains ambiguous. The CDR3 has 16 amino acids. Per germline, CDR1 SEHNR and CDR2 FQNEAQ (reference sequence). With 1 base removed from V and 0 bases from J, the gap between germline ends came to 10 bases. The CDR3: CASSLGLSYSYNEQFF. The DNA of the CDR3 is TGTGCCAGCAGCTTAGGGCTCTCATACTCCTACAATGAGCAGTTCTTC.

V and J are TRBV7-9 and TRBJ2-7; D is unclear. The CDR3 totals 16 residues. The V end was cut by 5 bases, the J end by 5 bases, with 22 bases between. Germline-derived CDR1 and CDR2 are SEHNR and FQNEAQ (reference sequence). CDR3 coding DNA: TGTGCCAGCAGCCCCGACCGACGGCATGATCTTGACGAGCAGTACTTC. Residues: CASSPDRRHDLDEQYF.

The table lists this clone with a count of one. The gene calls are TRBV5-1 and TRBJ2-7, with D possibly being TRBD1 (6 bases). V was shortened by 2 bases and J by 5 bases, with 14 bases between the two germline ends. The CDR3 is 14 amino acids. Germline CDR1 and CDR2: SGHRS and YFSETQ. CDR3 sequence (DNA): TGCGCCAGCAGCTTTCAGGGGCTCGGGGACGAGCAGTACTTC. It translates to CASSFQGLGDEQYF.

This chain uses TRBV15 with TRBJ2-2; D is unclear. Germline V lookup: CDR1 LNHNV, CDR2 YYDKDF (reference sequence). The CDR3 contains 15 residues. With 0 bases removed from V and 5 bases from J, the gap between germline ends came to 10 bases. CDR3 protein: CATSRDMSETGELFF. The CDR3 DNA is TGTGCCACCAGCAGAGATATGTCAGAGACCGGGGAGCTGTTTTTT.

Here the CDR3 reads CSVAFSSPNEQFF. The CDR3 DNA reads as TGCAGCGTTGCTTTCAGTTCTCCCAATGAGCAGTTCTTC. This rearrangement joins TRBV29-1 to TRBJ2-1; D is unclear. The V gene lost 4 bases and the J gene lost 6 bases, with 13 bases spanning the gap. The CDR3 is 13 amino acids. Germline CDR1 reads SQVTM; CDR2 reads ANQGSEA.

This chain connects TRBV5-3 to TRBJ1-1; D is unclear. TRBV5-3 carries the ORF label, with uncertain function. Trimming took 4 bases from V and 1 from J, leaving 11 bases between them. The CDR3 runs 14 residues. Here the CDR3 reads CARSLSHSNTEAFF. The CDR3 nucleotides are TGTGCCAGAAGCCTGTCCCACTCGAACACTGAAGCTTTCTTT.

In this sample, this clone turned up once. The chain is built from TRBV7-2 and TRBJ2-7; 7 nucleotides agree with TRBD2. CDR3 length equals 15 residues. Losses at the gene ends were 1 base for V and 2 bases for J; bases not matched to a gene: 5. Germline values: CDR1 SGHTA, CDR2 FQGNSA. The CDR3 nucleotides are TGTGCCAGCAGCTTAGGGCTAGCGGTGCCCTACGAGCAGTACTTC. The encoded protein is CASSLGLAVPYEQYF.

This rearrangement joins TRBV6-1 to TRBJ2-7; possibly TRBD1 for D (6 bases). The germline V gene has CDR1 MNHNS and CDR2 SASEGT. CDR3 length equals 12 residues. Trimming pared 7 bases from V and 3 bases from J, leaving 10 bases between. The CDR3 loop is CASTQGGYEQYF. In nucleotides, the CDR3 is TGTGCCAGCACGCAAGGGGGCTACGAGCAGTACTTC.

The CDR3 nucleotides are TGTGCCAGCAGCCCTGGGGGGGTAGTAGCGAGGTATACGCAGTATTTT. This translates into CASSPGGVVARYTQYF. The gene calls are TRBV5-6 and TRBJ2-3; 7 nucleotides agree with TRBD2. The CDR3 is made up of 16 amino acids. With V trimmed by 4 bases and J by 7 bases, 15 bases remained unmatched. Germline V gene lookup returns CDR1 SGHDT and CDR2 YYEEEE. Using reference TRBV5-6 and TRBJ2-3 for the parts outside the CDR3, the full variable domain is DAGVTQSPTHLIKTRGQQVTLRCSPKSGHDTVSWYQQALGQGPQFIFQYYEEEERQRGNFPDRFSGHQFPNYSSELNVNALLLGDSALYLCASSPGGVVARYTQYFGPGTRLTVL.

The chain is built from TRBV11-2 and TRBJ2-1, with TRBD1 identical over 7 bases. Germline CDR1 is SGHAT and CDR2 is FQNNGV. V was pared by 2 bases and J by 7 bases, with 14 bases of the junction left unmatched. The CDR3 sequence is 17 residues long. For the CDR3, the DNA is TGTGCCAGCAGCTTATATCCCGTAATCGACAGGGAAAATGAGCAGTTCTTC. Amino acids: CASSLYPVIDRENEQFF.

In this sample, this clone turned up once. The same CDR3 also results from other DNA sequences found in this sample. The chain is built from TRBV6-5 and TRBJ2-7, with TRBD2 matching 10 bases. This CDR3 contains 14 residues. Looked up from germline, CDR1 is MNHEY and CDR2 is SVGAGI. Trimming removed 5 bases from V and 1 base from J; junction bases left unmatched: 2. The CDR3 loop is CASSPSGSSYEQYF. DNA of the CDR3: TGTGCCAGCAGTCCTAGCGGGAGTTCCTACGAGCAGTACTTC.